The entry that follows covers one T cell receptor beta chain sequence. Sequencing was performed with immunoSEQ multiplex PCR; in TCRdb, only in-frame clones are kept and a portion is missing. Of around 76,000 clones listed, 94% were seen once; the top ten hold under 7.5%. These data originate in a study of control samples from healthy donors and cancer patients. V lost 3 bases, J lost 7 bases, and 18 bases lay in between. Looked up from germline, CDR1 is KGHDR and CDR2 is SFDVKD. This CDR3 has 16 residues. The chain links TRBV24-1 to TRBJ2-1; TRBD1 is a possible D gene (6 bases). Material for sequencing was blood. The receptor comes from a woman aged 40-49 years in good health. The CDR3 here is CATSDRVGALKNEQFF. DNA of the CDR3: TGTGCCACCAGTGATCGGGTGGGGGCTTTGAAAAATGAGCAGTTCTTC.